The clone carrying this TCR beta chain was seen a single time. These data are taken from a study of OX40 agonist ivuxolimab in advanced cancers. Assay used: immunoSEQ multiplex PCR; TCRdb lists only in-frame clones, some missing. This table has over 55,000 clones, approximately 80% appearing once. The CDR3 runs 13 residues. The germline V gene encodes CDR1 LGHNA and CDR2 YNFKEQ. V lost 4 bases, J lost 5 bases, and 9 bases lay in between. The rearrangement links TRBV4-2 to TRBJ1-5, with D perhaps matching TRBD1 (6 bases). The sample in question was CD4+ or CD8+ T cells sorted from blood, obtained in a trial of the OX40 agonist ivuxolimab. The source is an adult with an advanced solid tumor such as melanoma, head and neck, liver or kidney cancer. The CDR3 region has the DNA TGTGCCAGCAGCCCCCCAGGGGATCAGCCCCAGCATTTT. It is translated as CASSPPGDQPQHF.